This T cell receptor (beta chain) was sequenced for a study of CD8+CD57+ T cells in acquired aplastic anemia. In the study overall: The study obtained an average of around 2.9 ug of DNA from sorted CD4+ and CD8+ cells.

For this clonotype: The junction departs from the called germline gene at one end, perhaps through a read error.

Only patients with CD8+CD57+ cell expansion on flow cytometry were chosen for sequencing. This CDR3 is built from 11 residues. Germline V gives CDR1 SNHLY, CDR2 FYNNEI. TCR beta VDJ and CDR3 profiles were obtained from a genomic DNA template. TCRdb called the reads again in MiXCR, with one record for every CDR3 protein. The top ten clones hold 30% to 40% of a sample with some 160,000 distinct CDR3 sequences, around 52% of them seen once. This TCR came from a human donor with aplastic anemia. The chain has TRBV2 and TRBJ2-1, with D possibly being TRBD2 (6 bases). The sample taken for sequencing was sorted CD4+, CD8+, or CD8+CD57+ T cells (not recorded which) from PBMCs. The CDR3 loop is CASREGNEQSF. The CDR3 DNA sequence: TGTGCCAGCAGGGAGGGGAATGAGCAGTCCTTC. Supplemented by reference TRBV2 and TRBJ2-1, the full variable domain reads EPEVTQTPSHQVTQMGQEVILRCVPISNHLYFYWYRQILGQKVEFLVSFYNNEISEKSEIFDDQFSVERPDGSNFTLKIRSTKLEDSAMYFCASREGNEQSFGPGTRLTVL.